Shown below are 12 T cell receptor beta chains from a single sample sequenced in a study of T cells in Graves' hyperthyroidism and ophthalmopathy. There were TCR beta CDR3 regions amplified from RNA transcripts. The HTBI primer set was used in a first-round RT-PCR of the TCR CDR3. TCRdb called the multiplex PCR reads again in MiXCR, with one record for every CDR3 protein. The data hold about 300,000 distinct CDR3 sequences, with roughly 14% observed a single time. The specimen sequenced was blood. The receptor source for this set is a woman in her thirties with Graves' hyperthyroidism that later progressed to Graves' ophthalmopathy.

This clonotype was seen at least ten times. The chain combines TRBV7-8 with TRBJ2-3; TRBD1 matches at 11 bases. V trimming: 5 bases; J trimming: 4 bases; junction bases outside the gene matches: 11. The CDR3 is 17 residues long. Per the germline V gene, CDR1 is SGHVS and CDR2 is FQNEAQ. The CDR3 is CASSGSLDRGRPDTQYF. The CDR3 bases are TGTGCCAGCAGCGGGTCACTGGACAGGGGGCGCCCAGATACGCAGTATTTT.

About this clonotype itself: Relative to the germline gene, one junction end is altered; a read error may explain this. The chain couples TRBV20-1 to TRBJ2-1; tentatively, D is TRBD2 (6 bases). The CDR3 extends over 15 amino acids. The germline V gene encodes CDR1 DFQATT and CDR2 SNEGSKA (reference sequence). CDR3 sequence: CSTRDGGEDYNEQFF. For the CDR3, the DNA is TGCAGTACTAGAGACGGGGGAGAGGATTACAATGAGCAGTTCTTC.

This clonotype showed up many times. The chain joins TRBV9 to TRBJ2-5; possibly TRBD2 for D (5 bases). Germline lookup yields CDR1 SGDLS and CDR2 YYNGEE. Trimming stripped 4 bases from V and 5 bases from J, with 15 bases between. This CDR3 spans 14 amino acids. The CDR3 sequence: CASSTSPGVETQYF. In nucleotides, the CDR3 is TGTGCCAGCAGCACTAGTCCGGGCGTGGAGACCCAGTACTTC.

This clonotype was seen many times. V and J are TRBV12-3 or TRBV12-4 and TRBJ2-1, with D unresolved. This CDR3 is built from 16 residues. The ends were cut back, 3 bases at V and 7 bases at J, with 19 bases in the middle. The chain's CDR3 is CASSFFSPQVHNEQFF. Written as DNA, the CDR3 is TGTGCCAGCAGTTTTTTCTCCCCCCAGGTACATAATGAGCAGTTCTTC.

This clonotype was counted many times. The gene calls are TRBV20-1 and TRBJ1-2, with 9 positions matching TRBD1. Germline assignment: CDR1 DFQATT and CDR2 SNEGSKA (reference sequence). The CDR3 length is 13 residues. Unmatched junction bases numbered 3, after V lost 5 bases and J lost 2 bases. The CDR3 DNA is TGCAGTGCTCCACAGGGGGCGAACTATGGCTACACCTTC. Its protein product is CSAPQGANYGYTF.

The chain uses TRBV4-3 and TRBJ2-1; 8 bases agree with TRBD2. The germline V gene has CDR1 LGHNA and CDR2 YSLEER. This CDR3 comprises 18 residues. The V segment lost 4 bases and the J segment 2 bases; nucleotides outside the gene matches: 13. DNA of the CDR3: TGCGCCAGCAGCCCCTACTCACTAGCGGACTTAACCTACAATGAGCAGTTCTTC. Amino acids: CASSPYSLADLTYNEQFF.

This clonotype was found many times. The chain joins TRBV27 to TRBJ2-1, with D maybe TRBD2 (5 bases). Trimming left V 5 bases short and J 8 bases short, with 13 bases between. The germline CDR1 and CDR2 sequences are MNHEY and SMNVEV (reference sequence). The CDR3 covers 13 residues. This CDR3 is CASSRRTSYEQFF. The CDR3 nucleotides read TGTGCCAGCAGTAGAAGGACTTCCTATGAGCAGTTCTTC.

This clonotype was counted ten times or more. The genes are TRBV6-1 and TRBJ2-2; D ambiguous. This CDR3 region has 13 residues. V was trimmed by 6 bases and J by 6 bases, leaving 11 bases between them. CDR1 is MNHNS, CDR2 SASEGT, per germline. The CDR3 region has the DNA TGTGCCAGCAGGAGGCCATTATCCGGGGAGCTGTTTTTT. Translated, it gives CASRRPLSGELFF.

This clonotype was detected many times. The rearrangement joins TRBV7-3 to TRBJ2-7, with 7 bases matching TRBD2. The CDR3 spans 15 residues. With V trimmed by 8 bases and J by 3 bases, 13 bases remained unmatched. Looked up from germline, CDR1 is SGHTA and CDR2 is FQGTGA. DNA for the CDR3: TGTGCCAGCGCCATGGGGGGGACTCAACTCTACGAGCAGTACTTC. This codes for CASAMGGTQLYEQYF. Variable domain in full (rest from reference TRBV7-3 and TRBJ2-7): GAGVSQTPSNKVTEKGKYVELRCDPISGHTALYWYRQSLGQGPEFLIYFQGTGAADDSGLPNDRFFAVRPEGSVSTLKIQRTERGDSAVYLCASAMGGTQLYEQYFGPGTRLTVT.

This rearrangement joins TRBV12-3 or TRBV12-4 to TRBJ1-1, with 7 bases lining up with TRBD1. J lost 6 bases, V lost 8 bases, and 21 bases had no gene match. The CDR3 sequence is 17 residues long. Written as DNA, the CDR3 is TGTGCCAGCCGCAAGAGGGGGCGCGGGGGAGGAACAGCTGAAGCTTTCTTT. It translates to CASRKRGRGGGTAEAFF.

As to this clonotype: This may stem from a read error, because a much larger clone lies one nucleotide away. The genes are TRBV5-1 and TRBJ2-7; the D is unclear. Germline CDR1 and CDR2: SGHRS and YFSETQ. The CDR3 extends over 15 amino acids. The CDR3 nucleotides are TGCGCCAGCAGCTCCCAGATGTGGGTCTCCCACGAGCAGTACTTC. Translated, it gives CASSSQMWVSHEQYF.

This clonotype was seen many times. The chain employs TRBV20-1 and TRBJ2-7; D call uncertain. Germline values: CDR1 DFQATT, CDR2 SNEGSKA (reference sequence). The CDR3 is made up of 11 amino acids. Deletions cut 3 bases from V and 6 bases from J, with 9 bases between. The CDR3 loop is CSASSPFEQYF. CDR3 DNA sequence: TGCAGTGCTAGCTCCCCCTTCGAGCAGTACTTC.